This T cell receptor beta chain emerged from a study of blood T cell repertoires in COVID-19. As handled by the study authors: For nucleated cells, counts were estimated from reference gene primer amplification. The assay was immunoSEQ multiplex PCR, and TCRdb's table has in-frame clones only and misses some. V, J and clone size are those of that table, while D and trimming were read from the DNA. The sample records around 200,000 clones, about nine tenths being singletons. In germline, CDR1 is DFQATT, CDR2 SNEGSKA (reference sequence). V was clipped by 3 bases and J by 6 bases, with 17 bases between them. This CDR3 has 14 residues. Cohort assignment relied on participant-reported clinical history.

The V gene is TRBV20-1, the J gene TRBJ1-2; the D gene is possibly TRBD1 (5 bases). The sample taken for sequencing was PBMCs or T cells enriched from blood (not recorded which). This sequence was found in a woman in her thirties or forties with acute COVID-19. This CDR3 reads CSASLLGGRDGYTF. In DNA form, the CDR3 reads TGCAGTGCTAGTCTTTTGGGGGGTAGAGATGGCTACACCTTC.